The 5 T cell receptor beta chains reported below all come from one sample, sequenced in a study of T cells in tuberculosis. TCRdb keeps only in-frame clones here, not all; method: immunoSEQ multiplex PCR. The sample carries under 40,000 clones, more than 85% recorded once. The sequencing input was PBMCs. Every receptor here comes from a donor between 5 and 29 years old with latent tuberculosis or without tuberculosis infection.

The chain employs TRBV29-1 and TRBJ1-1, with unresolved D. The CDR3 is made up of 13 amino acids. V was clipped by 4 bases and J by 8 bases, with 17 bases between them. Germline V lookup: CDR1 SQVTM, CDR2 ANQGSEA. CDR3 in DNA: TGCAGCGTTGGAGACATAATGGACTCAGAAGCTTTCTTT. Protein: CSVGDIMDSEAFF.

The CDR3 coding sequence is TGTGCCAGCAGCTCGGGGACTAGCGGGTCATACAATGAGCAGTTCTTC. It is translated as CASSSGTSGSYNEQFF. The chain joins TRBV7-9 to TRBJ2-1, with 12 bases aligning to TRBD2. This CDR3 comprises 16 residues. The V and J ends lost 4 bases and 4 bases, in that order; junction bases with no gene match: 5. Germline V gene sequence: CDR1 SEHNR, CDR2 FQNEAQ (reference sequence).

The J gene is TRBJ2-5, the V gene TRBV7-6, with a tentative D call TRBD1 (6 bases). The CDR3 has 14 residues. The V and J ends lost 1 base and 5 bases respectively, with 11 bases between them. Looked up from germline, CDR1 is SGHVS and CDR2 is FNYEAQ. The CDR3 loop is CASSLGGRGETQYF. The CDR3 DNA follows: TGTGCCAGCAGCTTAGGGGGGCGCGGGGAGACCCAGTACTTC.

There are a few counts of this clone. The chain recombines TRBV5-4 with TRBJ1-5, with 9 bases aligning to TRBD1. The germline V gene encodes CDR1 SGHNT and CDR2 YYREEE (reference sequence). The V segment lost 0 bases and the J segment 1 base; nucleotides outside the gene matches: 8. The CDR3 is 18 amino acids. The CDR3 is CASSLGGNGQGSNQPQHF. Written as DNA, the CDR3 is TGTGCCAGCAGCTTGGGGGGAAATGGACAGGGGAGCAATCAGCCCCAGCATTTT.

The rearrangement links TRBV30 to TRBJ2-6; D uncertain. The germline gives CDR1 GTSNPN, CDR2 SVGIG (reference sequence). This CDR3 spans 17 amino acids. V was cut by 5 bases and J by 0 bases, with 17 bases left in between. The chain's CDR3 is CAWVPPGSHSGANVLTF. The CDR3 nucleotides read TGTGCCTGGGTCCCCCCCGGTAGCCACTCTGGGGCCAACGTCCTGACTTTC.